These 27 T cell receptor beta chains originate from one sample sequenced in a study of cytomegalovirus exposure and HLA in healthy donors. Vbeta (60) and Jbeta (13) primers were used in the PCR. TCRdb's copy holds only in-frame clones and misses some; the assay was immunoSEQ multiplex PCR. The ten top clones account for 26%, within a sample of 50,000 or so clones. Input material: PBMCs. These receptors originate from a man between 35 and 55 years old in good health and CMV-seropositive.

V gene TRBV10-3 combines with J gene TRBJ2-1, with 8 bases matching TRBD2. The junction had 5 bases not matched to a gene; V was cut back by 2 bases and J by 5 bases. The CDR3 is made up of 15 amino acids. In germline, CDR1 is ENHRY, CDR2 SYGVKD. Here the CDR3 reads CAISEAAGGNNEQFF. In nucleotides, the CDR3 is TGTGCCATCAGTGAGGCGGCGGGGGGCAACAATGAGCAGTTCTTC.

The chain joins TRBV19 to TRBJ1-2; D may be TRBD1 (6 bases). The germline CDR1 and CDR2 sequences are LNHDA and SQIVND (reference sequence). Trimming left V 0 bases short and J 4 bases short, with 9 bases between. The CDR3 is 14 amino acids. CDR3 sequence: CASSIDNRVYGYTF. In DNA, the CDR3 is TGTGCCAGTAGTATAGACAACAGGGTCTATGGCTACACCTTC.

The chain links TRBV20-1 to TRBJ2-5, with D unclear. The V gene lost 5 bases and the J gene lost 2 bases, with 6 bases spanning the gap. This CDR3 has 11 amino acids. In germline, CDR1 is DFQATT, CDR2 SNEGSKA (reference sequence). The CDR3 loop is CSAQTQETQYF. CDR3 nucleotide sequence: TGCAGTGCTCAGACTCAAGAGACCCAGTACTTC.

The rearrangement links TRBV27 to TRBJ1-2; unclear D gene. The CDR3 extends over 17 amino acids. Trimming left V 4 bases short and J 1 base short, with 19 bases between. Germline V gives CDR1 MNHEY, CDR2 SMNVEV (reference sequence). CDR3 DNA: TGTGCCAGCAGTTCTATACAAAACAGAACCCTTAACTATGGCTACACCTTC. Residues: CASSSIQNRTLNYGYTF.

The chain links TRBV30 to TRBJ1-6, with 8 bases that match TRBD1. With 5 bases clipped from V and 8 bases from J, the junction kept 5 bases outside the gene matches. The germline V gene encodes CDR1 GTSNPN and CDR2 SVGIG (reference sequence). The CDR3 runs to 13 residues. The CDR3 is CAWLDREDSPLHF. The CDR3 DNA reads TGTGCCTGGCTGGACAGGGAGGATTCACCCCTCCACTTT. The complete variable domain, with remaining parts taken from reference TRBV30 and TRBJ1-6, reads SQTIHQWPATLVQPVGSPLSLECTVEGTSNPNLYWYRQAAGRGLQLLFYSVGIGQISSEVPQNLSASRPQDRQFILSSKKLLLSDSGFYLCAWLDREDSPLHFGNGTRLTVT.

The J gene is TRBJ2-1, the V gene TRBV7-2; D gene ambiguous. Trimming stripped 5 bases from V and 0 bases from J, with 11 bases between. The germline gives CDR1 SGHTA, CDR2 FQGNSA. There are 15 residues in the CDR3. The CDR3 loop is CASSPLPSSYNEQFF. The CDR3 DNA reads TGTGCCAGCAGCCCTCTTCCGAGCTCCTACAATGAGCAGTTCTTC. The variable domain in full, with the rest retrieved from reference TRBV7-2 and TRBJ2-1, is GAGVSQSPSNKVTEKGKDVELRCDPISGHTALYWYRQSLGQGLEFLIYFQGNSAPDKSGLPSDRFSAERTGGSVSTLTIQRTQQEDSAVYLCASSPLPSSYNEQFFGPGTRLTVL.

J is TRBJ1-1 and V is TRBV28; TRBD1 matches at 7 bases. The trim removed 5 bases at V and 1 base at J, leaving 4 bases unmatched. The CDR3 is made up of 14 amino acids. CDR1 MDHEN and CDR2 SYDVKM come from the germline V gene. The CDR3 DNA is TGTGCCAGCAGTGTGACAGGGCGGAACACTGAAGCTTTCTTT. It translates to CASSVTGRNTEAFF.

This sequence joins TRBV5-1 and TRBJ2-2, with 15 bases fitting TRBD2. CDR3 size: 16 residues. The V and J ends lost 3 bases and 8 bases, in that order; junction bases with no gene match: 5. Per germline, CDR1 SGHRS and CDR2 YFSETQ. CDR3 DNA: TGCGCCAGCAGCTCGGGACTAGCGGGAGGCAGTGGGGAGCTGTTTTTT. It specifies CASSSGLAGGSGELFF.

The V gene is TRBV18, the J gene TRBJ2-7; no firm D call. The CDR3 runs 14 residues. The V gene lost 0 bases and the J gene lost 3 bases, with 9 bases spanning the gap. Germline loops: CDR1 KGHSH, CDR2 LQKENI. CDR3 in DNA: TGTGCCAGCTCACCACCGGCCGATATCTACGAGCAGTACTTC. This translates into CASSPPADIYEQYF.

This chain joins TRBV6-5 and TRBJ1-5; D may be TRBD1 (5 bases). Deletions cut 7 bases from V and 1 base from J, with 8 bases between. CDR3 length: 13 residues. From germline, CDR1 is MNHEY and CDR2 SVGAGI. CDR3 protein: CASKGASNQPQHF. The CDR3 bases are TGTGCCAGCAAAGGGGCCAGCAATCAGCCCCAGCATTTT.

The chain joins TRBV5-1 to TRBJ1-5; no clear D. Germline CDR1 is SGHRS and CDR2 is YFSETQ. The CDR3 extends over 18 amino acids. Trimming stripped 1 base from V and 0 bases from J, with 17 bases between. CDR3 loop: CASSLTPRGPNSNQPQHF. CDR3 bases: TGCGCCAGCAGCTTGACACCGCGCGGGCCGAATAGCAATCAGCCCCAGCATTTT.

This chain joins TRBV4-3 and TRBJ2-5; D remains ambiguous. The CDR3 is 14 amino acids. Between the trimmed V and J ends, which lost 4 bases and 4 bases, there was a span of 13 bases. CDR1 and CDR2 (germline): LGHNA, YSLEER. The DNA of the CDR3 is TGCGCCAGCAGCCCTGCTAATAGTCGAGAGACCCAGTACTTC. It is translated as CASSPANSRETQYF.

This sequence joins TRBV10-1 and TRBJ2-3, with a possible D match to TRBD2 (6 bases). CDR1 WNHNN and CDR2 SYGVQD come from the germline V gene (reference sequence). This CDR3 comprises 14 residues. Deletions cut 2 bases from V and 2 bases from J, with 8 bases between. CDR3 sequence (DNA): TGCGCCAGCAGTGAGGGGACTCACACAGATACGCAGTATTTT. Encoded protein: CASSEGTHTDTQYF.

The chain links TRBV5-1 to TRBJ2-7, with 7 positions matching TRBD1. This CDR3 spans 14 amino acids. Germline values: CDR1 SGHRS, CDR2 YFSETQ. Trimming at V came to 0 bases and at J to 7 bases, leaving 7 bases not matched to a gene. CDR3 coding DNA: TGCGCCAGCAGCTTGGTAAAGGGGGCGCGGGAGCAGTACTTC. The encoded protein is CASSLVKGAREQYF.

This rearrangement joins TRBV28 to TRBJ1-3, with 8 bases that match TRBD1. Trimming at V came to 8 bases and at J to 0 bases, leaving 12 bases not matched to a gene. The CDR3 extends over 17 amino acids. The germline V gene encodes CDR1 MDHEN and CDR2 SYDVKM. The CDR3 nucleotides read TGTGCCAGCCAGGGGTGGGACAGGCCCTACTCTGGAAACACCATATATTTT. As protein: CASQGWDRPYSGNTIYF.

The gene calls are TRBV9 and TRBJ2-2, with TRBD2 identical over 10 bases. The CDR3 sequence is 17 residues long. V was clipped by 4 bases and J by 0 bases; unmatched bases: 6. Germline V gene data show CDR1 as SGDLS and CDR2 as YYNGEE. CDR3 protein: CASSRTSGAANTGELFF. The CDR3 region has the DNA TGTGCCAGCAGCCGGACTAGCGGAGCCGCGAACACCGGGGAGCTGTTTTTT.

The chain joins TRBV5-1 to TRBJ2-3, with TRBD2 matching over 13 bases. J lost 7 bases, V lost 6 bases, and 17 bases had no gene match. The germline V gene has CDR1 SGHRS and CDR2 YFSETQ. This CDR3 contains 18 residues. The CDR3 is CASTETQYTSGGANTQYF. As DNA, the CDR3 is TGCGCCAGCACCGAAACGCAATATACTAGCGGGGGGGCTAATACGCAGTATTTT.

The chain employs TRBV13 and TRBJ2-2; D is possibly TRBD2 (6 bases). CDR1 is PRHDT, CDR2 FYEKMQ, per germline (reference sequence). With 5 bases removed from V and 6 bases from J, the gap between germline ends came to 10 bases. The CDR3 runs to 13 residues. The CDR3 loop reads CASSPGGSGELFF. The CDR3 coding sequence is TGTGCCAGCAGCCCCGGAGGGTCCGGGGAGCTGTTTTTT.

The chain employs TRBV6-1 and TRBJ2-1; D is ambiguous. Germline values: CDR1 MNHNS, CDR2 SASEGT. The CDR3 contains 15 residues. Between the trimmed V and J ends, which lost 1 base and 5 bases, there was a span of 12 bases. In nucleotides, the CDR3 is TGTGCCAGCAGTGAAGTGAGAGATCTCGACAATGAGCAGTTCTTC. Translating it yields CASSEVRDLDNEQFF.

This chain uses TRBV19 with TRBJ2-2; TRBD2 might be the D (5 bases). V shed 6 bases and J shed 5 bases, with 13 bases lying between them. CDR3 length: 14 residues. The V gene's germline CDR1 is LNHDA and CDR2 SQIVND (reference sequence). DNA of the CDR3: TGTGCCAGTAGCATCCCTCCGGGGACCGGGGAGCTGTTTTTT. Its protein product is CASSIPPGTGELFF.

The chain is built from TRBV2 and TRBJ2-7, with no clear D. Per germline, CDR1 SNHLY and CDR2 FYNNEI. V was pared by 7 bases and J by 2 bases, with 15 bases between. This CDR3 is 14 amino acids long. The chain's CDR3 is CASTLQAFAYEQYF. The CDR3 DNA follows: TGTGCCAGCACCCTTCAGGCGTTCGCCTACGAGCAGTACTTC.

This rearrangement joins TRBV19 to TRBJ2-3; 8 bases are shared with TRBD2. The V and J ends lost 9 bases and 3 bases, in that order; junction bases with no gene match: 8. Germline V gene data show CDR1 as LNHDA and CDR2 as SQIVND (reference sequence). This CDR3 has 14 amino acids. The CDR3 sequence: CASLPGGDTDTQYF. The CDR3 region has the DNA TGTGCCAGCCTCCCGGGGGGGGATACAGATACGCAGTATTTT. The full variable domain, completed using reference TRBV19 and TRBJ2-3, is DGGITQSPKYLFRKEGQNVTLSCEQNLNHDAMYWYRQDPGQGLRLIYYSQIVNDFQKGDIAEGYSVSREKKESFPLTVTSAQKNPTAFYLCASLPGGDTDTQYFGPGTRLTVL.

The V call is TRBV7-9, the J call TRBJ1-4; no reliable D call. Between the trimmed V and J ends, which lost 4 bases and 0 bases, there was a span of 18 bases. Germline-derived CDR1 and CDR2 are SEHNR and FQNEAQ (reference sequence). This CDR3 has 18 amino acids. The CDR3 DNA follows: TGTGCCAGCAGCTCCGGGGAGTTGACGGAAGCAACTAATGAAAAACTGTTTTTT. The encoded protein is CASSSGELTEATNEKLFF.

V gene TRBV7-8 combines with J gene TRBJ1-5; D uncertain. The germline gives CDR1 SGHVS, CDR2 FQNEAQ. V dropped 4 bases and J dropped 11 bases, with 18 bases sitting between them. The CDR3 covers 14 residues. CDR3 residues: CASSSQGGFAAQHF. DNA of the CDR3: TGTGCCAGCAGCTCGCAAGGTGGGTTTGCGGCCCAGCATTTT.

The chain uses TRBV6-5 and TRBJ2-1; TRBD2 agrees at 9 bases. Trimming cost V 1 base and J 4 bases; bases outside gene matches: 5. Germline CDR1 MNHEY, CDR2 SVGAGI. This CDR3 comprises 16 residues. The CDR3 spells CASSYLAGGLYNEQFF. The CDR3 bases are TGTGCCAGCAGTTACTTGGCGGGGGGGCTATACAATGAGCAGTTCTTC.

The V gene is TRBV7-8, the J gene TRBJ2-3, with 7 bases lining up with TRBD2. Germline V gives CDR1 SGHVS, CDR2 FQNEAQ. There are 14 residues in the CDR3. The junction had 8 bases not matched to a gene; V was cut back by 5 bases and J by 6 bases. The CDR3 loop is CASSLKRGGDTQYF. CDR3 in DNA: TGTGCCAGCAGCCTGAAGCGGGGAGGGGATACGCAGTATTTT.

The rearrangement joins TRBV7-8 to TRBJ1-2; D might be TRBD1 (6 bases). The CDR3 runs to 14 residues. CDR1 is SGHVS, CDR2 FQNEAQ, per germline. Trimming stripped 1 base from V and 3 bases from J, with 9 bases between. The CDR3 bases are TGTGCCAGCAGCTTAGGGGACACTTACTATGGCTACACCTTC. Translating it yields CASSLGDTYYGYTF. Filled out from reference TRBV7-8 and TRBJ1-2, the complete variable domain reads GAGVSQSPRYKVAKRGQDVALRCDPISGHVSLFWYQQALGQGPEFLTYFQNEAQLDKSGLPSDRFFAERPEGSVSTLKIQRTQQEDSAVYLCASSLGDTYYGYTFGSGTRLTVV.